This is a list of T cell receptor beta chains from one sample in a study of control samples from healthy donors and cancer patients. Profiled with immunoSEQ multiplex PCR; TCRdb holds only in-frame clones, not every one. This table has 45,000 to 55,000 clones, about 94% appearing once. Material for sequencing was PBMCs. These TCRs come from a woman aged 45-60 years with head and neck cancer. CDR3s include the opening cysteine and the closing phenylalanine or tryptophan. Each record gives: D gene, V gene, clone size, J gene, CDR3 protein, CDR3 DNA. D genes are given only for firm matches. A clone size is listed for some rows: how often the clone was seen (once, few, many), or a class if it is expanded.

D: NA
V: TRBV19
size: NA
J: TRBJ2-1
CDR3: CASSMGQNYNEQFF
DNA: TGTGCCAGTAGTATGGGACAAAATTACAATGAGCAGTTCTTC

D: NA
V: TRBV2
size: once
J: TRBJ2-2
CDR3: CASSPGPNTGELFF
DNA: TGTGCCAGCAGTCCGGGACCAAACACCGGGGAGCTGTTTTTT

D: NA
V: TRBV6-5
size: NA
J: TRBJ1-1
CDR3: CASTPGGRTEAFF
DNA: TGTGCCAGCACCCCCGGGGGTCGGACTGAAGCTTTCTTT

D: TRBD2
V: TRBV5-1
size: NA
J: TRBJ2-3
CDR3: CASPTSGSTDTQYF
DNA: TGCGCCAGCCCGACTAGCGGATCCACAGATACGCAGTATTTT

D: TRBD1
V: TRBV30
size: NA
J: TRBJ1-1
CDR3: CAWSGGTGGWNTEAFF
DNA: TGTGCCTGGAGCGGGGGGACAGGGGGATGGAACACTGAAGCTTTCTTT

D: TRBD1
V: TRBV10-2
size: NA
J: TRBJ2-2
CDR3: CASSNIRAGGYTGELFF
DNA: TGCGCCAGCAGTAACATCCGGGCAGGGGGCTACACCGGGGAGCTGTTTTTT

D: TRBD1
V: TRBV5-1
size: NA
J: TRBJ1-4
CDR3: CASSLQGSNEKLFF
DNA: TGCGCCAGCAGCTTACAGGGGTCTAATGAAAAACTGTTTTTT

D: NA
V: TRBV29-1
size: NA
J: TRBJ1-1
CDR3: CSVTTQNTEAFF
DNA: TGCAGCGTGACGACACAGAACACTGAAGCTTTCTTT

D: NA
V: TRBV7-2
size: NA
J: TRBJ2-1
CDR3: CASSLDRHNGQFF
DNA: TGTGCCAGCAGCTTGGACAGACACAATGGGCAGTTCTTC

D: NA
V: TRBV5-6
size: once
J: TRBJ2-3
CDR3: CASSLGQGGDTQYF
DNA: TGTGCCAGCAGCTTAGGGCAGGGTGGAGATACGCAGTATTTT

D: NA
V: TRBV20-1
size: NA
J: TRBJ2-7
CDR3: CSASQQHEQYF
DNA: TGCAGTGCTAGTCAGCAACACGAGCAGTACTTC

D: NA
V: TRBV5-1
size: NA
J: TRBJ2-2
CDR3: CASSLLGALNTGELFF
DNA: TGCGCCAGCAGCTTGTTGGGGGCCTTGAACACCGGGGAGCTGTTTTTT

D: TRBD1
V: TRBV27
size: NA
J: TRBJ2-7
CDR3: CASSFSGGRNEQYF
DNA: TGTGCCAGCAGTTTCTCAGGGGGCAGGAACGAGCAGTACTTC

D: NA
V: TRBV19
size: NA
J: TRBJ2-3
CDR3: CASSIGGMRTDTQYF
DNA: TGTGCCAGTAGTATAGGCGGGATGCGCACAGATACGCAGTATTTT

D: TRBD1
V: TRBV4-1
size: NA
J: TRBJ1-4
CDR3: CASSQKQGVVEKLFF
DNA: TGCGCCAGCAGCCAGAAGCAGGGGGTTGTTGAAAAACTGTTTTTT

D: TRBD2
V: TRBV28
size: NA
J: TRBJ2-1
CDR3: CASSFPIGLAGYNEQFF
DNA: TGTGCCAGCAGTTTTCCCATCGGACTAGCGGGCTACAATGAGCAGTTCTTC